Presented here are 26 T cell receptor beta chains from one specimen sequenced in a study of T cell clonotyping in hematopoietic cell transplantation. Sample time point: recipient sample about 28 days before transplant, after cytoreduction. Libraries were prepared by immunoSEQ multiplex PCR; TCRdb keeps only in-frame clonotypes and omits some of them. Seen here are tens of thousands of clones, almost 97% observed once, and the top ten hold 1.5% to 2%. The source material was peripheral blood mononuclear cells, sampled before stem cell transplant. These receptors came from a woman in her forties or fifties with acute myeloid leukemia. Some clones in this sample may be carry-over from other donors' samples.

The chain couples TRBV19 to TRBJ2-7; 7 bases line up with TRBD1. The CDR3 contains 11 residues. Germline CDR1 LNHDA, CDR2 SQIVND (reference sequence). Trimming removed 7 bases from V and 3 bases from J; junction bases left unmatched: 0. CDR3 sequence: CASTGGYEQYF. CDR3 nucleotides: TGTGCCAGTACAGGGGGCTACGAGCAGTACTTC.

The CDR3 sequence is CATSRDLPDSVGDYEQYF. CDR3 DNA sequence: TGTGCCACCAGCAGAGATCTTCCGGACTCTGTGGGGGACTACGAGCAGTACTTC. The chain joins TRBV15 to TRBJ2-7; perhaps D is TRBD1 or TRBD2 (5 bases each). The CDR3 loop spans 18 amino acids. Germline V gives CDR1 LNHNV, CDR2 YYDKDF (reference sequence). V gave up 0 bases and J gave up 3 bases, with 21 bases separating them.

The J gene is TRBJ1-2, the V gene TRBV30; D is undetermined. The CDR3 totals 12 residues. Germline CDR1 reads GTSNPN; CDR2 reads SVGIG (reference sequence). Trimming left V 2 bases short and J 8 bases short, with 12 bases between. CDR3 DNA: TGTGCCTGGAGTAGTGGCGGATGGGGCTACACCTTC. This translates into CAWSSGGWGYTF.

This chain joins TRBV9 and TRBJ2-3; 9 bases map to TRBD1. The CDR3 sequence is 17 residues long. Germline trimming cut 0 bases from V and 3 bases from J; bases unmatched to any gene: 8. Germline CDR1 and CDR2: SGDLS and YYNGEE. This CDR3 reads CASSVATQGATTDTQYF. Here the CDR3 DNA reads TGTGCCAGCAGCGTAGCTACACAGGGGGCCACAACAGATACGCAGTATTTT.

This chain joins TRBV7-6 and TRBJ1-1; D not certain. Deletions cut 4 bases from V and 1 base from J, with 7 bases between. The CDR3 is 13 residues long. CDR1 is SGHVS and CDR2 is FNYEAQ in the germline V gene. The CDR3 DNA reads TGTGCCAGCAGCTCCTACAGGAACACTGAAGCTTTCTTT. Its protein product is CASSSYRNTEAFF.

The chain has TRBV6-1 and TRBJ2-6; D may be TRBD1 (6 bases). Trimming shortened V by 5 bases and J by 5 bases, and 10 bases separated the two germline ends. Germline-derived CDR1 and CDR2 are MNHNS and SASEGT. The CDR3 runs to 14 residues. CDR3 in DNA: TGTGCCAGCAGTTCTACAGGGCGGGCCAACGTCCTGACTTTC. It is translated as CASSSTGRANVLTF.

This chain connects TRBV2 to TRBJ1-5; no clear D gene. Trimming left V 11 bases short and J 0 bases short, with 11 bases between. CDR1 and CDR2 (germline): SNHLY, FYNNEI. The CDR3 is made up of 13 amino acids. CDR3 amino acids: CAGSRDSNQPQHF. Here the CDR3 DNA reads TGTGCCGGATCAAGGGATAGCAATCAGCCCCAGCATTTT.

The chain combines TRBV5-1 with TRBJ2-5; D is unresolved. CDR1 SGHRS and CDR2 YFSETQ come from the germline V gene. This CDR3 has 14 residues. V lost 0 bases, J lost 5 bases, and 11 bases lay in between. This CDR3 reads CASSLDEGWETQYF. DNA for the CDR3: TGCGCCAGCAGCTTGGATGAAGGGTGGGAGACCCAGTACTTC. Variable domain in full (rest from reference TRBV5-1 and TRBJ2-5): KAGVTQTPRYLIKTRGQQVTLSCSPISGHRSVSWYQQTPGQGLQFLFEYFSETQRNKGNFPGRFSGRQFSNSRSEMNVSTLELGDSALYLCASSLDEGWETQYFGPGTRLLVL.

The chain carries TRBV5-1 and TRBJ1-1; D is undetermined. The CDR3 covers 14 residues. Germline values: CDR1 SGHRS, CDR2 YFSETQ. V was trimmed by 1 base and J by 2 bases, leaving 9 bases between them. CDR3 region: CASSLNGGNTEAFF. CDR3 in DNA: TGCGCCAGCAGCTTGAACGGTGGTAACACTGAAGCTTTCTTT.

V usage is TRBV7-2 and J usage is TRBJ1-2; D may be TRBD1 (5 bases). CDR1 is SGHTA, CDR2 FQGNSA, per germline. The V gene lost 6 bases and the J gene lost 3 bases, with 17 bases spanning the gap. The CDR3 loop spans 15 amino acids. CDR3 in DNA: TGTGCCAGCAGACGGGATGGGGGGGAGTACTATGGCTACACCTTC. Translated, it gives CASRRDGGEYYGYTF.

DNA of the CDR3: TGCGCCAGCAGCTTTTTGGAGAACACTGAAGCTTTCTTT. Protein: CASSFLENTEAFF. The gene calls are TRBV5-1 and TRBJ1-1, with no clear D. The CDR3 consists of 13 residues. Germline CDR1 SGHRS, CDR2 YFSETQ. Trimming took off 2 bases at V and 1 base at J, with 6 bases between the two ends.

The V and J genes are TRBV19 and TRBJ1-5; the D is unclear. CDR3 size: 17 residues. V gave up 1 base and J gave up 4 bases, with 17 bases separating them. CDR1 and CDR2 from the germline V gene are LNHDA and SQIVND (reference sequence). The CDR3, as DNA: TGTGCCAGTAGTATAGGCACGGTTTGGAGGCTAAATCAGCCCCAGCATTTT. This translates into CASSIGTVWRLNQPQHF.

V is TRBV5-8 and J is TRBJ1-2; D gene ambiguous. CDR1 and CDR2 (germline): SGHTS, YDEGEE. The V end was cut by 1 base, the J end by 7 bases, with 5 bases between. There are 11 residues in the CDR3. The CDR3 DNA reads as TGTGCCAGCAGCTTGAGTGTTGGCTACACCTTC. This codes for CASSLSVGYTF.

The V and J genes are TRBV5-1 and TRBJ1-4; D might be TRBD1 (6 bases). Germline V gene sequence: CDR1 SGHRS, CDR2 YFSETQ. The length of the CDR3 is 15 residues. Trimming took off 4 bases at V and 5 bases at J, with 15 bases between the two ends. This chain's CDR3 is CASSDDRSPNEKLFF. The CDR3 nucleotides read TGCGCCAGCAGCGACGACAGGAGCCCCAATGAAAAACTGTTTTTT. Full variable domain (missing parts from reference TRBV5-1 and TRBJ1-4): KAGVTQTPRYLIKTRGQQVTLSCSPISGHRSVSWYQQTPGQGLQFLFEYFSETQRNKGNFPGRFSGRQFSNSRSEMNVSTLELGDSALYLCASSDDRSPNEKLFFGSGTQLSVL.

The gene calls are TRBV29-1 and TRBJ1-5; a weak D match, TRBD1 (6 bases). CDR1 is SQVTM, CDR2 ANQGSEA, per germline. V was trimmed by 4 bases and J by 1 base, leaving 8 bases between them. CDR3 length equals 13 residues. The CDR3 loop reads CSVVGGSNQPQHF. CDR3 nucleotide sequence: TGCAGCGTTGTAGGGGGAAGCAATCAGCCCCAGCATTTT.

V gene TRBV30 combines with J gene TRBJ1-5; no reliable D call. CDR1 is GTSNPN and CDR2 is SVGIG in the germline V gene (reference sequence). The CDR3 spans 14 residues. Trimming pared 2 bases from V and 3 bases from J, leaving 11 bases between. This CDR3 reads CAWSKDSTNQPQHF. The CDR3 DNA reads as TGTGCCTGGAGTAAGGATTCCACCAATCAGCCCCAGCATTTT. Full variable domain (rest looked up from reference TRBV30 and TRBJ1-5): SQTIHQWPATLVQPVGSPLSLECTVEGTSNPNLYWYRQAAGRGLQLLFYSVGIGQISSEVPQNLSASRPQDRQFILSSKKLLLSDSGFYLCAWSKDSTNQPQHFGDGTRLSIL.

This CDR3 reads CASSLYVARGGYTF. Here the CDR3 DNA reads TGTGCCAGCAGCTTATATGTTGCCAGAGGGGGCTACACCTTC. The chain is built from TRBV7-2 and TRBJ1-2; D is uncertain. The CDR3 loop spans 14 amino acids. V was pared by 2 bases and J by 8 bases, with 15 bases between. The germline CDR1 and CDR2 sequences are SGHTA and FQGNSA.

The chain is built from TRBV19 and TRBJ1-1, with a tentative D call TRBD1 (5 bases). The CDR3 spans 16 residues. Deletions cut 1 base from V and 0 bases from J, with 12 bases between. CDR1 is LNHDA, CDR2 SQIVND, per germline (reference sequence). The CDR3: CASSIVGGDLNTEAFF. In nucleotides, the CDR3 is TGTGCCAGTAGTATAGTGGGAGGGGACTTGAACACTGAAGCTTTCTTT.

This chain links TRBV30 with TRBJ2-5; 10 bases align to TRBD2. V shed 4 bases and J 6 bases; nucleotides not matched to a gene: 2. The CDR3 consists of 12 residues. Looked up from germline, CDR1 is GTSNPN and CDR2 is SVGIG (reference sequence). The CDR3 protein is CAWTSGGQTQYF. The DNA of the CDR3 is TGTGCCTGGACTAGCGGGGGTCAGACCCAGTACTTC.

The V call is TRBV6-5, the J call TRBJ1-6; no reliable D call. Trimming left V 7 bases short and J 7 bases short, with 11 bases between. This CDR3 is built from 13 residues. Germline CDR1 and CDR2: MNHEY and SVGAGI. CDR3 bases: TGTGCCAGCACCCGGACCCGCAATTCACCCCTCCACTTT. Translated: CASTRTRNSPLHF.

The V and J genes are TRBV6-5 and TRBJ2-7; 7 nucleotides align to TRBD1. This CDR3 is built from 13 residues. The trim removed 9 bases at V and 2 bases at J, leaving 7 bases unmatched. Germline lookup yields CDR1 MNHEY and CDR2 SVGAGI. DNA of the CDR3: TGTGCCAGTCGACAGGGTGGTGCCTACGAGCAGTACTTC. Encoded protein: CASRQGGAYEQYF.

This chain uses TRBV6-5 with TRBJ2-3; 7 positions agree with TRBD2. This CDR3 has 15 residues. Germline CDR1 and CDR2: MNHEY and SVGAGI. The trim removed 6 bases at V and 1 base at J, leaving 7 bases unmatched. CDR3 in amino acids: CASSRQSGGTDTQYF. DNA of the CDR3: TGTGCCAGCAGCCGACAAAGCGGGGGCACAGATACGCAGTATTTT.

The chain couples TRBV5-1 to TRBJ1-1, with no clear D. The germline V gene has CDR1 SGHRS and CDR2 YFSETQ. The CDR3 covers 13 residues. Deletions cut 2 bases from V and 3 bases from J, with 8 bases between. The CDR3 loop reads CASSFSQYTEAFF. The CDR3 coding sequence is TGCGCCAGCAGCTTTAGCCAGTACACTGAAGCTTTCTTT.

The V and J genes are TRBV5-1 and TRBJ1-2, with D perhaps matching TRBD1 (5 bases). In germline, CDR1 is SGHRS, CDR2 YFSETQ. Deletions cut 2 bases from V and 4 bases from J, with 9 bases between. The CDR3 consists of 13 residues. The CDR3 loop reads CASSFGTVYGYTF. The CDR3 nucleotides are TGCGCCAGCAGCTTCGGGACGGTCTATGGCTACACCTTC. Filled out from reference TRBV5-1 and TRBJ1-2, the complete variable domain reads KAGVTQTPRYLIKTRGQQVTLSCSPISGHRSVSWYQQTPGQGLQFLFEYFSETQRNKGNFPGRFSGRQFSNSRSEMNVSTLELGDSALYLCASSFGTVYGYTFGSGTRLTVV.

The sample holds one count of this clone. This chain uses TRBV29-1 with TRBJ1-2; D is possibly TRBD1 (6 bases). There are 13 residues in the CDR3. Trimming removed 3 bases from V and 6 bases from J, with 14 bases in between. Germline lookup yields CDR1 SQVTM and CDR2 ANQGSEA. The CDR3: CSVDGRGADGYTF. The CDR3 DNA reads TGCAGCGTTGATGGACGGGGGGCGGATGGCTACACCTTC.

This clone was seen once. V usage is TRBV19 and J usage is TRBJ1-3; D call uncertain. Trimming took off 7 bases at V and 1 base at J, with 14 bases between the two ends. The CDR3 covers 15 residues. CDR1 is LNHDA and CDR2 is SQIVND in the germline V gene (reference sequence). The CDR3 nucleotides read TGTGCCAGTAAAGAAGGGCCTGTGTCTGGAAACACCATATATTTT. This translates into CASKEGPVSGNTIYF.